Listed below are T cell receptor beta chains from one sample, sequenced in a study of cytomegalovirus exposure and HLA in healthy donors. TCRdb's copy holds only in-frame clones and misses some; the assay was immunoSEQ multiplex PCR. The table has about 180,000 clones, 76% seen once. The sequenced sample consisted of PBMCs. The receptors were gathered from a man aged 18 to 30 in good health and CMV-seronegative. The CDR3 runs from the conserved cysteine through the conserved F or W. D genes are given only for firm matches. Some rows have no size entry. The others give once, few or many, or a class for an expanded clone.

j_call clone_size v_call d_call cdr3_aa cdr3_nt
TRBJ1-2 NA TRBV12-5 TRBD1 CASGRDRSGGYTF TGTGCTAGTGGCCGGGACAGATCAGGTGGCTACACCTTC
TRBJ2-1 NA TRBV30 NA CAWSVSIEQFF TGTGCCTGGAGTGTGTCAATTGAGCAGTTCTTC
TRBJ1-5 NA TRBV6-6 TRBD1 CASQKQGSGQPQHF TGTGCCAGCCAGAAACAGGGGTCCGGGCAGCCCCAGCATTTT
TRBJ2-2 few TRBV5-1 TRBD2 CASSLVYPGGITGELFF TGCGCCAGCAGCTTGGTGTATCCGGGGGGGATCACCGGGGAGCTGTTTTTT
TRBJ1-2 few TRBV4-2 NA CASSQVGSYGYTF TGTGCCAGCAGCCAAGTTGGCAGCTATGGCTACACCTTC
TRBJ2-3 NA TRBV5-1 TRBD2 CASSLQRERTDTQYF TGCGCCAGCAGCCTGCAGCGGGAACGCACAGATACGCAGTATTTT
TRBJ1-1 NA TRBV2 NA CASSRSPKDTEAFF TGTGCCAGCAGTCGTAGCCCAAAGGACACTGAAGCTTTCTTT
TRBJ2-3 NA TRBV9 NA CASSARPLPGTDTQYF TGTGCCAGCAGCGCGAGACCCCTCCCGGGGACAGATACGCAGTATTTT
TRBJ1-4 NA TRBV5-4 NA CASGRGGTEKLFF TGTGCCAGCGGCCGGGGGGGGACGGAAAAACTGTTTTTT
TRBJ1-2 NA TRBV25-1 NA CASSELRRGGSSPYTF TGTGCCAGCAGTGAGCTGAGAAGAGGGGGAAGCTCGCCCTACACCTTC
TRBJ1-3 once TRBV7-3 TRBD1 CASSPNRGDTIYF TGTGCCAGCAGCCCGAACAGGGGGGACACCATATATTTT
TRBJ2-2 once TRBV23-1 NA CASSQSEPTRGTNTGELFF TGCGCCAGCAGTCAATCCGAACCCACGAGGGGGACGAACACCGGGGAGCTGTTTTTT
TRBJ2-3 NA TRBV7-9 TRBD2 CASSRRKGLAASTDTQYF TGTGCCAGCAGCCGAAGAAAGGGACTAGCAGCTAGCACAGATACGCAGTATTTT
TRBJ2-7 NA TRBV9 TRBD1 CASSPWGTGAFYEQYF TGTGCCAGCAGCCCCTGGGGGACAGGGGCCTTCTACGAGCAGTACTTC
TRBJ2-1 NA TRBV5-1 TRBD2 CASSLEGSGSSYNEQFF TGCGCCAGCAGCTTGGAAGGTAGCGGGAGCTCCTACAATGAGCAGTTCTTC
TRBJ2-3 NA TRBV7-6 TRBD2 CASSPRGVHLSTDTQYF TGTGCCAGCAGCCCTCGGGGGGTGCACCTTAGCACAGATACGCAGTATTTT
TRBJ2-7 few TRBV28 TRBD2 CASTSSGIYEQYF TGTGCCAGCACCAGTAGCGGGATCTACGAGCAGTACTTC
TRBJ1-2 few TRBV28 NA CASSLVSFGSYGYTF TGTGCCAGCAGTTTGGTTTCGTTTGGCAGCTATGGCTACACCTTC
TRBJ2-7 NA TRBV9 NA CASSVDAGGTYEQYF TGTGCCAGCAGCGTAGATGCAGGAGGTACCTACGAGCAGTACTTC
TRBJ1-3 few TRBV7-2 TRBD1 CASSSLTGGSGNTIYF TGTGCCAGCAGCTCCTTAACAGGGGGCTCTGGAAACACCATATATTTT
TRBJ2-1 NA TRBV7-9 NA CASRAAKSSYNEQFF TGTGCCAGCCGTGCGGCTAAGAGCTCCTACAATGAGCAGTTCTTC
TRBJ1-4 few TRBV4-1 NA CASSRQVPNNEKLFF TGCGCCAGCAGCAGGCAGGTCCCTAATAATGAAAAACTGTTTTTT
TRBJ1-2 NA TRBV19 TRBD1 CASSILGQPYGYTF TGTGCCAGTAGTATCTTGGGACAGCCCTATGGCTACACCTTC